One and the same sample provided the 21 T cell receptor beta chains below, sequenced in a study of neurological immune-mediated disorders. TCRdb independently ran MiXCR on the 5' RACE reads; one entry per CDR3 protein. The profile covers roughly 45,000 distinct CDR3 sequences, with about an eighth appearing a single time and 4.5% to 5.5% taken by the ten largest. Time point denoted: longitudinal time-point 2. Sequenced input: PBMCs. These receptor sequences come from a male donor with HTLV-1-associated myelopathy (HAM/TSP).

This clonotype was counted many times. This chain connects TRBV7-9 to TRBJ2-3; no clear D. The V and J ends lost 5 bases and 0 bases respectively, with 12 bases between them. The germline CDR1 and CDR2 sequences are SEHNR and FQNEAQ (reference sequence). This CDR3 region has 15 residues. CDR3 DNA sequence: TGTGCCAGCAGCCAGGACCGATCTAGCACAGATACGCAGTATTTT. This encodes CASSQDRSSTDTQYF.

This clonotype was detected many times. V and J are TRBV5-1 and TRBJ1-2; a weak D match, TRBD1 (5 bases). Germline values: CDR1 SGHRS, CDR2 YFSETQ. The CDR3 spans 15 residues. Trimming took off 4 bases at V and 4 bases at J, with 17 bases between the two ends. This chain's CDR3 is CASSPFAGFPYGYTF. CDR3 nucleotides: TGCGCCAGCAGCCCCTTCGCAGGGTTTCCCTATGGCTACACCTTC.

The table lists this clonotype with many counts. This rearrangement joins TRBV5-1 to TRBJ1-2, with 7 bases that match TRBD1. V dropped 4 bases and J dropped 0; count of bases not matched to a gene: 3. Germline values: CDR1 SGHRS, CDR2 YFSETQ. This CDR3 is 14 amino acids long. The CDR3 region has the DNA TGCGCCAGCAGCGCAGGGGGAACTAACTATGGCTACACCTTC. Translating gives CASSAGGTNYGYTF.

This clonotype was found many times. The genes are TRBV27 and TRBJ2-7; the D is unclear. This CDR3 has 14 residues. Per the germline V gene, CDR1 is MNHEY and CDR2 is SMNVEV (reference sequence). V lost 4 bases to trimming and J lost 3 bases, with 13 bases between them. The CDR3, as DNA: TGTGCCAGCAGTTCGAGTAACAACAACTACGAGCAGTACTTC. Its translation is CASSSSNNNYEQYF.

The sample holds many counts of this clonotype. The chain employs TRBV7-2 and TRBJ1-5, with TRBD1 identical over 10 bases. The CDR3 runs to 14 residues. With 5 bases clipped from V and 12 bases from J, the junction kept 10 bases outside the gene matches. The germline gives CDR1 SGHTA, CDR2 FQGNSA. As DNA, the CDR3 is TGTGCCAGCAGCGCCAGGACAGGGGGGGGACACCAGCATTTT. Translating gives CASSARTGGGHQHF. The whole variable domain, filled in from reference TRBV7-2 and TRBJ1-5, reads GAGVSQSPSNKVTEKGKDVELRCDPISGHTALYWYRQSLGQGLEFLIYFQGNSAPDKSGLPSDRFSAERTGGSVSTLTIQRTQQEDSAVYLCASSARTGGGHQHFGDGTRLSIL.

This clonotype was seen ten or more times. The chain combines TRBV20-1 with TRBJ1-2, with 7 bases identical to TRBD1. V was clipped by 6 bases and J by 4 bases; unmatched bases: 5. The CDR3 is made up of 12 amino acids. Germline assignment: CDR1 DFQATT and CDR2 SNEGSKA (reference sequence). The DNA of the CDR3 is TGCAGTGCGGTCACAGGGGCCTATGGCTACACCTTC. Protein product: CSAVTGAYGYTF.

This clonotype has at least ten counts. The chain has TRBV5-6 and TRBJ2-5; 7 bases agree with TRBD2. The germline V gene has CDR1 SGHDT and CDR2 YYEEEE. After removal of 4 bases from V and 2 bases from J, the junction contained 2 bases not matched to a gene. The CDR3 runs to 13 residues. The CDR3 spells CASSRGRQETQYF. The DNA of the CDR3 is TGTGCCAGCAGCCGCGGGAGACAAGAGACCCAGTACTTC.

By share of the sample, this clonotype is medium-sized. J is TRBJ2-7 and V is TRBV15, with D unclear. Germline V lookup: CDR1 LNHNV, CDR2 YYDKDF (reference sequence). V lost 2 bases, J lost 3 bases, and 8 bases lay in between. CDR3 size: 13 residues. The CDR3 spells CATSRQYNYEQYF. Here the CDR3 DNA reads TGTGCCACCAGCAGACAATATAACTACGAGCAGTACTTC.

This clonotype occurred a few times. V usage is TRBV12-3 or TRBV12-4 and J usage is TRBJ2-3; 12 bases align to TRBD2. There are 15 residues in the CDR3. V lost 6 bases to trimming and J lost 4 bases; unmatched junction nucleotides: 5. CDR3 sequence: CASSLTSGGPDTQYF. In DNA form, the CDR3 reads TGTGCCAGCAGCCTCACTAGCGGGGGGCCAGATACGCAGTATTTT.

This clonotype was recorded many times. The CDR3 region is CASSPQASNQPQHF. In DNA, the CDR3 is TGTGCCAGCAGCCCCCAGGCTAGCAATCAGCCCCAGCATTTT. V is TRBV3-1 and J is TRBJ1-5; D not resolved. The CDR3 is 14 residues long. V gave up 4 bases and J gave up 0 bases, with 7 bases separating them. CDR1 and CDR2 (germline): LGHDT, YNNKEL (reference sequence). The whole variable domain, filled in from reference TRBV3-1 and TRBJ1-5, reads DTAVSQTPKYLVTQMGNDKSIKCEQNLGHDTMYWYKQDSKKFLKIMFSYNNKELIINETVPNRFSPKSPDKAHLNLHINSLELGDSAVYFCASSPQASNQPQHFGDGTRLSIL.

This clonotype was found many times. J is TRBJ1-2 and V is TRBV7-2; 7 bases line up with TRBD1. Germline-derived CDR1 and CDR2 are SGHTA and FQGNSA. The CDR3 extends over 13 amino acids. V shed 5 bases and J 5 bases; nucleotides not matched to a gene: 5. The CDR3 is CASSPTGEYGYTF. CDR3 coding DNA: TGTGCCAGCAGCCCTACAGGGGAATATGGCTACACCTTC.

The rearrangement joins TRBV20-1 to TRBJ1-4; D may be TRBD1 (6 bases). The CDR3 length is 15 residues. Germline assignment: CDR1 DFQATT and CDR2 SNEGSKA (reference sequence). Trimming removed 6 bases from V and 0 bases from J, with 14 bases in between. The CDR3 loop is CSARPQGPTNEKLFF. The DNA of the CDR3 is TGCAGTGCGAGGCCCCAGGGGCCAACTAATGAAAAACTGTTTTTT.

In this sample, this clonotype turned up many times. V and J are TRBV7-6 and TRBJ2-2, with a weak D call TRBD1 (5 bases). The germline V and J ends were trimmed by 2 bases and 6 bases, with 10 bases remaining between them. The CDR3 totals 14 residues. Germline CDR1 is SGHVS and CDR2 is FNYEAQ. The CDR3 DNA follows: TGTGCCAGCAGCTTAAACAGGATAGCCGGGGAGCTGTTTTTT. Amino acids: CASSLNRIAGELFF.

This clonotype appeared many times. As DNA, the CDR3 is TGTGCCAGCAGTTACCTTACTAGCGCTCGCACAGATACGCAGTATTTT. Amino acids: CASSYLTSARTDTQYF. The V call is TRBV6-5, the J call TRBJ2-3, with 7 bases aligning to TRBD2. CDR1 is MNHEY, CDR2 SVGAGI, per germline. V shed 2 bases and J 1 base; nucleotides not matched to a gene: 6. The CDR3 spans 16 residues.

This clonotype has ten or more counts. The chain employs TRBV6-2 or TRBV6-3 and TRBJ1-2; no definite D call. The ends were cut back, 2 bases at V and 8 bases at J, with 15 bases in the middle. The length of the CDR3 is 14 residues. CDR1 MNHEY and CDR2 SVGEGT come from the germline V gene. Here the CDR3 reads CASSYGPHREGYTF. The CDR3 nucleotides read TGTGCCAGCAGTTACGGTCCTCATAGGGAGGGCTACACCTTC.

By share of the sample, this clonotype is medium-sized (0.01 to 0.1%). This chain joins TRBV7-2 and TRBJ2-3; 10 bases line up with TRBD2. The CDR3 extends over 16 amino acids. CDR1 and CDR2 from the germline V gene are SGHTA and FQGNSA. The J segment lost 6 bases and the V segment lost 2 bases, leaving 8 bases of the junction unmatched. The CDR3 nucleotides are TGTGCCAGCAGCTTACCGCTAGCGGGGGTTCTGGATACGCAGTATTTT. Protein product: CASSLPLAGVLDTQYF.

This clonotype was detected ten times or more. The V gene is TRBV4-2, the J gene TRBJ2-4; a weak D match, TRBD1 (6 bases). Germline CDR1 LGHNA, CDR2 YNFKEQ. Trimming stripped 0 bases from V and 7 bases from J, with 25 bases between. The CDR3 covers 19 residues. The CDR3 DNA reads as TGTGCCAGCAGCCAAGATCTTGAGGGGGAGTCCTCAGGGTGGAACATTCAGTACTTC. It specifies CASSQDLEGESSGWNIQYF.

This clonotype has a count of ten or more. The genes are TRBV20-1 and TRBJ1-4; 7 nucleotides align to TRBD1. The CDR3 spans 13 residues. With 3 bases clipped from V and 8 bases from J, the junction kept 6 bases outside the gene matches. Germline CDR1 is DFQATT and CDR2 is SNEGSKA (reference sequence). The CDR3 sequence is CSASRQGGEKLFF. The CDR3 region has the DNA TGCAGTGCTAGTAGACAGGGAGGAGAAAAACTGTTTTTT.

The table lists this clonotype with many counts. The rearrangement uses TRBV6-2 or TRBV6-3 and TRBJ2-6; weak D call: TRBD1 (5 bases). V was pared by 4 bases and J by 4 bases, with 11 bases between. Germline V gene lookup returns CDR1 MNHEY and CDR2 SVGEGT. CDR3 length: 15 residues. Here the CDR3 reads CASSFSGSGANVLTF. The CDR3 DNA reads TGTGCCAGCAGTTTCTCAGGGTCCGGGGCCAACGTCCTGACTTTC.

This clonotype was counted between two and nine times. The gene calls are TRBV28 and TRBJ1-5; tentatively, D is TRBD1 (6 bases). Germline lookup yields CDR1 MDHEN and CDR2 SYDVKM. Deletions cut 8 bases from V and 4 bases from J, with 15 bases between. The CDR3 totals 14 residues. The CDR3 sequence is CASFFRGPNQPQHF. CDR3 nucleotide sequence: TGTGCCAGCTTCTTTCGGGGGCCGAATCAGCCCCAGCATTTT.

Ten or more counts support this clonotype. This chain connects TRBV5-1 to TRBJ1-5; D is possibly TRBD1 (5 bases). Germline V gene data show CDR1 as SGHRS and CDR2 as YFSETQ. V gave up 8 bases and J gave up 3 bases, with 18 bases separating them. The CDR3 extends over 15 amino acids. Here the CDR3 reads CARQEAQDPNQPQHF. Here the CDR3 DNA reads TGCGCCAGGCAGGAAGCACAGGATCCCAATCAGCCCCAGCATTTT.